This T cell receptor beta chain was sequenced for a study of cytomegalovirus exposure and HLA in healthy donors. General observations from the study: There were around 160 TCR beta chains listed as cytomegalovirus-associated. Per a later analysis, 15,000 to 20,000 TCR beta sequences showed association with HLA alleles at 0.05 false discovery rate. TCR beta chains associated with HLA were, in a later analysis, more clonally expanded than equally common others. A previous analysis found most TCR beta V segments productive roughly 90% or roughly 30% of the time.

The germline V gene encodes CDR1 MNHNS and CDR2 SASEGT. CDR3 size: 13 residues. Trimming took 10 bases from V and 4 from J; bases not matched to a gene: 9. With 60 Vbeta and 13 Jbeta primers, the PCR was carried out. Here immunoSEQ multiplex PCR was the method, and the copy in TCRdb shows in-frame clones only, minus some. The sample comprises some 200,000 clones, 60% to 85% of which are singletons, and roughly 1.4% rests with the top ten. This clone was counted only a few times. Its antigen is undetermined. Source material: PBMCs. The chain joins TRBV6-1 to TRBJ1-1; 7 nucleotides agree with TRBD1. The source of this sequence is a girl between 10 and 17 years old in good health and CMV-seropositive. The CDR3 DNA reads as TGTGCCACGCTGGACAGGTGGGGCACTGAAGCTTTCTTT. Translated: CATLDRWGTEAFF.